This T cell receptor (beta chain) was profiled in a study of blood T cell repertoires in COVID-19. Study at large: Material from acute and convalescent COVID-19 was sourced from the United States, Italy and Spain. The cDNA or gDNA used as material had been derived from T cells, B-cell-depleted T cells, or PBMCs.

In the source study's methods: Reference gene primers were amplified, and this amplification served to estimate nucleated cell counts. Measured with immunoSEQ multiplex PCR; TCRdb has only the in-frame clones, and not every one. V, J and clone size derive from that table, while D and trimming were established from the DNA sequence. The data show more than 200,000 clones, around 78% seen once. The length of the CDR3 is 16 residues. V lost 5 bases and J 3 bases, leaving 17 bases between the germline ends. Germline V gene lookup returns CDR1 SGHRS and CDR2 YFSETQ. The material sequenced was peripheral blood. This receptor was obtained from a woman between 65 and 79 years old with active or convalescent COVID-19. This chain connects TRBV5-1 to TRBJ2-2, with a tentative D call TRBD1 (6 bases). As DNA, the CDR3 is TGCGCCAGCAGACCCACGGACAGAGGGGACACCGGGGAGCTGTTTTTT. It translates to CASRPTDRGDTGELFF.